The 23 T cell receptor beta chains listed next were all sequenced from one sample in a study of post-analysis software for immune sequencing data. For these receptors, no antigen is known. General observations from the study: Patients had higher frequencies than controls of about 5 TRBV segments, including TRBV5-6, TRBV5-1 and TRBV20-1.

The library was made from cDNA and included unique molecular identifiers. TCRdb analysed the PCR reads with MiXCR anew, one entry per CDR3 protein. The table includes about 820,000 distinct CDR3 sequences, 53% detected once. Sequencing used blood. All receptors derive from a girl aged 5 to 17 with multiple sclerosis.

This chain uses TRBV12-3 or TRBV12-4 with TRBJ2-7; D may be TRBD2 (5 bases). CDR3 length: 13 amino acids. Trimming shortened V by 5 bases and J by 0 bases, and 8 bases separated the two germline ends. The DNA of the CDR3 is TGTGCCAGCAGTCCCGGGGTCTCCTACGAGCAGTACTTC. Translating gives CASSPGVSYEQYF.

The V call is TRBV7-9, the J call TRBJ1-2; D is uncertain. Trimming stripped 3 bases from V and 3 bases from J, with 11 bases between. Germline V gene sequence: CDR1 SEHNR, CDR2 FQNEAQ (reference sequence). The CDR3 runs to 14 residues. The DNA for the CDR3 is TGTGCCAGCAGCTTTCGGGGAACCGACTATGGCTACACCTTC. Translating gives CASSFRGTDYGYTF.

The CDR3 spells CASRLADPFEQYF. CDR3 nucleotides: TGTGCCAGCAGACTAGCGGACCCGTTTGAGCAGTATTTT. This rearrangement joins TRBV2 to TRBJ2-3, with 8 bases matching TRBD2. The CDR3 totals 13 residues. Germline V gives CDR1 SNHLY, CDR2 FYNNEI. V lost 6 bases and J lost 11; bases outside the gene matches: 10.

The chain carries TRBV10-3 and TRBJ2-7; unclear D gene. CDR1 and CDR2 from the germline V gene are ENHRY and SYGVKD. This CDR3 is built from 12 residues. Trimming stripped 4 bases from V and 0 bases from J, with 4 bases between. The CDR3 here is CAISAYSYEQYF. For the CDR3, the DNA is TGTGCCATCAGTGCCTACTCCTACGAGCAGTACTTC.

This chain connects TRBV29-1 to TRBJ2-3; no reliable D call. The V gene's germline CDR1 is SQVTM and CDR2 ANQGSEA. Trimming cost V 4 bases and J 0 bases, with 5 bases left between them. This CDR3 has 12 amino acids. CDR3 protein: CSVGDSTDTQYF. For the CDR3, the DNA is TGCAGCGTTGGAGACAGCACAGATACGCAGTATTTT.

This clonotype has just one count. The chain carries TRBV12-3 or TRBV12-4 and TRBJ1-2; 9 bases agree with TRBD1. V lost 6 bases to trimming and J lost 6 bases; unmatched junction nucleotides: 8. The CDR3 runs to 14 residues. The CDR3 sequence is CASRGTGFSHGYTF. The CDR3 DNA is TGTGCCAGCAGGGGGACAGGGTTTTCCCATGGCTACACCTTC.

Of note for this clonotype: Mismatch with germline at one junction end may stem from a read error. V usage is TRBV6-1 and J usage is TRBJ2-1; TRBD2 matches 7 bases. Germline lookup yields CDR1 MNHNS and CDR2 SASEGT. The CDR3 spans 15 residues. CDR3 in amino acids: CAGSVPGGGYNEQFF. The CDR3 nucleotides read TGTGCCGGCAGTGTACCAGGCGGGGGTTACAATGAGCAGTTCTTC.

The chain carries TRBV9 and TRBJ2-6; D not certain. The CDR3 length is 17 residues. Germline V lookup: CDR1 SGDLS, CDR2 YYNGEE. Deletions cut 3 bases from V and 0 bases from J, with 13 bases between. This CDR3 is CASSGPGGRSGANVLTF. The DNA of the CDR3 is TGTGCCAGCAGCGGGCCGGGCGGACGCTCTGGGGCCAACGTCCTGACTTTC.

The rearrangement joins TRBV9 to TRBJ2-7; D gene unclear. The CDR3 is made up of 13 amino acids. Germline V gives CDR1 SGDLS, CDR2 YYNGEE. V was pared by 3 bases and J by 4 bases, with 11 bases between. The CDR3 protein is CASSAAPGYEQYF. CDR3 in DNA: TGTGCCAGCAGCGCAGCCCCCGGGTACGAGCAGTACTTC. Supplemented by reference TRBV9 and TRBJ2-7, the full variable domain reads DSGVTQTPKHLITATGQRVTLRCSPRSGDLSVYWYQQSLDQGLQFLIQYYNGEERAKGNILERFSAQQFPDLHSELNLSSLELGDSALYFCASSAAPGYEQYFGPGTRLTVT.

V is TRBV6-2 or TRBV6-3 and J is TRBJ2-7, with 8 nucleotides matching TRBD2. Germline CDR1 MNHEY, CDR2 SVGEGT. This CDR3 region has 18 residues. After removal of 2 bases from V and 0 bases from J, the junction contained 12 bases not matched to a gene. The CDR3 sequence is CASSYRLAGDPFSYEQYF. CDR3 nucleotides: TGTGCCAGCAGTTACCGTCTAGCGGGCGACCCGTTCTCCTACGAGCAGTACTTC.

This clonotype has more than one count but fewer than ten. V and J are TRBV10-3 and TRBJ1-1; the D gene is possibly TRBD1 (5 bases). Trimming cost V 6 bases and J 1 base, with 6 bases left between them. CDR1 and CDR2 (germline): ENHRY, SYGVKD. The CDR3 is 12 residues long. The CDR3 coding sequence is TGTGCCATCAGCACAGGGAACACTGAAGCTTTCTTT. This translates into CAISTGNTEAFF.

The chain uses TRBV5-1 and TRBJ2-1; tentatively, D is TRBD2 (6 bases). The V gene's germline CDR1 is SGHRS and CDR2 YFSETQ. CDR3 length: 17 amino acids. V was pared by 7 bases and J by 8 bases, with 28 bases between. The chain's CDR3 is CASASPMGTQRSDEQFF. In DNA, the CDR3 is TGCGCCAGCGCTTCACCCATGGGGACTCAAAGGTCCGATGAGCAGTTCTTC.

This clonotype was detected only a few times. The chain couples TRBV4-2 to TRBJ2-5, with TRBD1 identical over 9 bases. The J call may be faulty, since TRBJ2-4 better matches the DNA end. The CDR3 has 14 residues. Germline CDR1 LGHNA, CDR2 YNFKEQ. The CDR3 loop is CASSQRTGEDIQYF. The CDR3 nucleotides read TGTGCCAGCAGCCAAAGGACAGGGGAGGACATTCAGTACTTC.

The rearrangement uses TRBV6-2 or TRBV6-3 and TRBJ2-1; 8 nucleotides line up with TRBD2. V shed 8 bases and J 0 bases; nucleotides not matched to a gene: 6. The CDR3 runs 15 residues. Germline CDR1 and CDR2: MNHEY and SVGEGT. CDR3 sequence: CASHFGGVSYNEQFF. The CDR3, as DNA: TGTGCCAGCCACTTCGGGGGGGTCTCCTACAATGAGCAGTTCTTC.

The chain links TRBV6-5 to TRBJ2-4, with D possibly TRBD2 on 6 matching bases. The ends were cut back, 5 bases at V and 3 bases at J, with 11 bases in the middle. Germline V gene sequence: CDR1 MNHEY, CDR2 SVGAGI. The CDR3 sequence is 14 residues long. The CDR3 loop reads CASSATGLKNIQYF. The CDR3 DNA is TGTGCCAGCAGTGCGACGGGACTCAAAAACATTCAGTACTTC.

The chain couples TRBV20-1 to TRBJ2-3; perhaps TRBD2 as D (6 bases). Germline V gene data show CDR1 as DFQATT and CDR2 as SNEGSKA (reference sequence). The V end was cut by 6 bases, the J end by 0 bases, with 13 bases between. There are 14 residues in the CDR3. The CDR3 reads CSAITSRSTDTQYF. CDR3 sequence (DNA): TGCAGTGCGATTACTAGCAGGAGCACAGATACGCAGTATTTT.

In its sample, this clonotype was seen a few times. The rearrangement joins TRBV29-1 to TRBJ2-1; a weak D match, TRBD2 (5 bases). Germline V gives CDR1 SQVTM, CDR2 ANQGSEA. CDR3 length: 11 amino acids. With 8 bases removed from V and 10 bases from J, the gap between germline ends came to 15 bases. As DNA, the CDR3 is TGCAGCACGTGGCTGCCGGGGGAGCAGTTCTTC. Protein sequence: CSTWLPGEQFF.

This rearrangement joins TRBV9 to TRBJ2-2, with 8 bases matching TRBD1. Trimming cost V 5 bases and J 2 bases; bases outside gene matches: 5. Germline V gene data show CDR1 as SGDLS and CDR2 as YYNGEE. The CDR3 runs to 15 residues. The CDR3 coding sequence is TGTGCCAGCAGGTTGACAGGGGACAACACCGGGGAGCTGTTTTTT. Translation: CASRLTGDNTGELFF.

The V gene is TRBV6-1, the J gene TRBJ2-7, with 7 bases aligning to TRBD1. With V trimmed by 4 bases and J by 0 bases, 15 bases remained unmatched. The CDR3 is 18 amino acids. Germline assignment: CDR1 MNHNS and CDR2 SASEGT. This CDR3 reads CASSGSLWDSQSSYEQYF. DNA for the CDR3: TGTGCCAGCAGTGGGTCCCTTTGGGACAGCCAGAGCTCCTACGAGCAGTACTTC.

This clonotype appeared a few times. The chain is built from TRBV10-3 and TRBJ2-3; TRBD2 matches 8 bases. CDR3 length equals 14 residues. From germline, CDR1 is ENHRY and CDR2 SYGVKD. V lost 10 bases to trimming and J lost 0 bases; unmatched junction nucleotides: 6. The CDR3 DNA reads as TGTGCCACCGGGAGGGGGGCAAGCACAGATACGCAGTATTTT. Translating gives CATGRGASTDTQYF.

Comments on this clonotype: At one end the junction does not follow the germline gene, possibly because of a read error. The chain carries TRBV6-5 and TRBJ2-5; D gene unclear. The J call may be incorrect, as the DNA end agrees better with TRBJ2-7. Germline CDR1 MNHEY, CDR2 SVGAGI. The CDR3 covers 12 residues. The CDR3, as DNA: TGTGTCAGCACCTCACGGCCGGGCGAGCAGTACTTC. Translation: CVSTSRPGEQYF.

The chain recombines TRBV12-5 with TRBJ1-6; tentatively, D is TRBD1 (6 bases). The CDR3 covers 16 residues. Trimming removed 2 bases at V and 3 bases at J, with 11 bases between. Germline CDR1 LGHNT, CDR2 FRNRAP. CDR3 coding DNA: TGTGCTAGTGGTTTGCCCGGGACAAGCTATAATTCACCCCTCCACTTT. Translated: CASGLPGTSYNSPLHF.

The chain links TRBV27 to TRBJ2-4; TRBD1 might be the D (6 bases). Germline CDR1 reads MNHEY; CDR2 reads SMNVEV (reference sequence). Trimming cost V 7 bases and J 6 bases, with 10 bases left between them. CDR3 size: 12 residues. CDR3 DNA sequence: TGTGCCAGCACTTCGGACAGAAACATTCAGTACTTC. Amino acid sequence: CASTSDRNIQYF.